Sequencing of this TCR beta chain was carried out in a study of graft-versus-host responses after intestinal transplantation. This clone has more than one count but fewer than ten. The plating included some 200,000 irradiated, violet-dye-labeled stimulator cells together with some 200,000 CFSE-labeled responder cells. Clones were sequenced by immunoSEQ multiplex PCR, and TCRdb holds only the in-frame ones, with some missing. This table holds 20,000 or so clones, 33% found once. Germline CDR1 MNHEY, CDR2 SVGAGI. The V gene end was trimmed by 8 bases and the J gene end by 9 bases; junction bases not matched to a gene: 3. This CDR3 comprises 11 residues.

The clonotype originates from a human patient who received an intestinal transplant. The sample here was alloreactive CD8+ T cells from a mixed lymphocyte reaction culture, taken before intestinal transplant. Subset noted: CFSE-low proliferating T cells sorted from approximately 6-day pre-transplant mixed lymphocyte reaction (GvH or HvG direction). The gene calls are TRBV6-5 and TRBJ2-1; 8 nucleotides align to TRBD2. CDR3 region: CASREGLEQFF. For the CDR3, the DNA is TGTGCCAGCCGGGAGGGGCTTGAGCAGTTCTTC.